This TCR beta chain is from a study of blood T cell repertoires in COVID-19. This table comes from immunoSEQ multiplex PCR, and its TCRdb copy is limited to in-frame clones, with some not included. The sample shows about 280,000 clones, 80% to 90% of them seen only once. Germline CDR1 reads LNHDA; CDR2 reads SQIVND (reference sequence). The CDR3 has 15 residues. Trimming took off 1 base at V and 2 bases at J, with 12 bases between the two ends. The genes are TRBV19 and TRBJ2-7, with a tentative D call TRBD1 (6 bases). Sequenced sample: peripheral blood. The source of this sequence is a woman aged 70-85 years with COVID-19, enrolled during active disease. The CDR3 reads CASSIAPGATYEQYF. CDR3 coding DNA: TGTGCCAGTAGTATAGCCCCAGGGGCCACCTACGAGCAGTACTTC.